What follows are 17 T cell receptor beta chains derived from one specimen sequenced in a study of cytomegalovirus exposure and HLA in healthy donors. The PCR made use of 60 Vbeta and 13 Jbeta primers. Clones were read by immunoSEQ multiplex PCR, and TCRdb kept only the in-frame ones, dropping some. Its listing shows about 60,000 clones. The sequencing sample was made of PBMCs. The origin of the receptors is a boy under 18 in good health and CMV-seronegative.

CDR3 amino acids: CASSPSYEAPYGYTF. CDR3 bases: TGTGCCAGCAGCCCCTCCTACGAGGCTCCCTATGGCTACACCTTC. The J gene is TRBJ1-2, the V gene TRBV7-2; D gene ambiguous. The CDR3 is 15 residues long. Trimming pared 5 bases from V and 4 bases from J, leaving 17 bases between. CDR1 and CDR2 from the germline V gene are SGHTA and FQGNSA.

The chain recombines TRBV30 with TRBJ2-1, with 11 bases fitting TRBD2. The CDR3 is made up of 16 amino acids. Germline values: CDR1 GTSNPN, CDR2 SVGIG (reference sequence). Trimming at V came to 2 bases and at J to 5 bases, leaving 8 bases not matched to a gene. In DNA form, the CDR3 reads TGTGCCTGGAGTACACTACCGGGACTAGCGGACAATGAGCAGTTCTTC. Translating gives CAWSTLPGLADNEQFF.

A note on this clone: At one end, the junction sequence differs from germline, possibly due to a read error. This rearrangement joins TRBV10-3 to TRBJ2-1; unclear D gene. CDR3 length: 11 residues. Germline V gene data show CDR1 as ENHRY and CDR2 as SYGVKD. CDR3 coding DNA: TGTGCCATCAGTGACAACAACGAGCAGTTCTTC. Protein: CAISDNNEQFF.

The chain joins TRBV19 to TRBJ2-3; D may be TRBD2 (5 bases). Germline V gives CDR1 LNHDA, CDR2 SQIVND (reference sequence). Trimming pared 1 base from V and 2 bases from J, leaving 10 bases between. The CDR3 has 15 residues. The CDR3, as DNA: TGTGCCAGTAGTATAGCGGACGGGAACACAGATACGCAGTATTTT. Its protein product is CASSIADGNTDTQYF.

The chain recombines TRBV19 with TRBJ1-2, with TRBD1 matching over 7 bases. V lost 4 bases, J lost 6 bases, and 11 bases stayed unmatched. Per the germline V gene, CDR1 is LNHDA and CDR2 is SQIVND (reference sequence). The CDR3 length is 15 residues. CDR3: CASSREDRLKDGYTF. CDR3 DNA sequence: TGTGCCAGTAGTAGAGAGGACAGGTTAAAGGATGGCTACACCTTC.

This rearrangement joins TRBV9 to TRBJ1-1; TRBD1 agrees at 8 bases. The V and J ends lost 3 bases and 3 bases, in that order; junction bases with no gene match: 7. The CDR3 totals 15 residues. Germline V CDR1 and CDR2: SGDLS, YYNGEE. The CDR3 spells CASSDDRGSDTEAFF. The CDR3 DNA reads TGTGCCAGCAGCGATGACAGGGGAAGTGACACTGAAGCTTTCTTT.

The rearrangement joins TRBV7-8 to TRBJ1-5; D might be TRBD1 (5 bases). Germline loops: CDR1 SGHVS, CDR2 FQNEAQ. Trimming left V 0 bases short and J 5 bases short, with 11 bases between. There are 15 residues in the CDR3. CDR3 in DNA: TGTGCCAGCAGCTTAGCTTGGGGCATCCATCAGCCCCAGCATTTT. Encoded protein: CASSLAWGIHQPQHF.

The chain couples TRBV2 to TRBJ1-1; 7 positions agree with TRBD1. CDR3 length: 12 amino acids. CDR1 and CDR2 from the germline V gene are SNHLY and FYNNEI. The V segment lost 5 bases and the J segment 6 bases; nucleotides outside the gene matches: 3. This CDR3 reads CASSFDRAEAFF. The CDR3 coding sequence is TGTGCCAGCAGTTTTGACAGGGCTGAAGCTTTCTTT.

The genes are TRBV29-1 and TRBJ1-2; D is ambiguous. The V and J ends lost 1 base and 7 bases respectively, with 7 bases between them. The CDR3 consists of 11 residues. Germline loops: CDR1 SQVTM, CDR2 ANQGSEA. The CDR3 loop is CSVEVGVGYTF. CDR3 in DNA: TGCAGCGTTGAAGTCGGGGTTGGCTACACCTTC.

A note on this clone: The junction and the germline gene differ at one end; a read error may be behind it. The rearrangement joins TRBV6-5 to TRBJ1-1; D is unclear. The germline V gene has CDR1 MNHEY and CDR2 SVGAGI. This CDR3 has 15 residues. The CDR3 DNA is TGTGCCAGCAGTGACTCCCCTGTCGGGAACACTGAAGCTTTCTTT. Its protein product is CASSDSPVGNTEAFF.

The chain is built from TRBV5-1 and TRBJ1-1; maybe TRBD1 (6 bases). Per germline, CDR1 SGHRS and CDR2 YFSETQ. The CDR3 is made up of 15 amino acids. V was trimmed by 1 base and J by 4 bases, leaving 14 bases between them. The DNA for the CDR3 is TGCGCCAGCAGCTTGAATGGTCAGGGGAGCACTGAAGCTTTCTTT. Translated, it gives CASSLNGQGSTEAFF.

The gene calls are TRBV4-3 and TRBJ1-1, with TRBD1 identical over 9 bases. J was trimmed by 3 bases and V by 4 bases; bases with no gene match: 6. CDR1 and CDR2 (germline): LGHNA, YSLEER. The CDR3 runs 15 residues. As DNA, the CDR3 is TGCGCCAGCAGCCCGATCGGACAGGGGCACACTGAAGCTTTCTTT. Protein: CASSPIGQGHTEAFF.

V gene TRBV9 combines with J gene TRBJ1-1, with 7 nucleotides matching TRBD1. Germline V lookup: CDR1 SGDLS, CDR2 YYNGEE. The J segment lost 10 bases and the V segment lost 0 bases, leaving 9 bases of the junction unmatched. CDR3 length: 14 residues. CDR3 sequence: CASSVDPGGFGAFF. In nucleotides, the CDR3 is TGTGCCAGCAGCGTAGATCCAGGGGGGTTCGGAGCTTTCTTT. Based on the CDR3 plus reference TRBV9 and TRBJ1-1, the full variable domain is DSGVTQTPKHLITATGQRVTLRCSPRSGDLSVYWYQQSLDQGLQFLIQYYNGEERAKGNILERFSAQQFPDLHSELNLSSLELGDSALYFCASSVDPGGFGAFFGQGTRLTVV.

The CDR3 spells CAWSWSGGSSGNTIYF. The CDR3 DNA is TGTGCCTGGAGCTGGTCAGGGGGATCCTCTGGAAACACCATATATTTT. V usage is TRBV30 and J usage is TRBJ1-3; 7 nucleotides align to TRBD1. V trimming: 3 bases; J trimming: 0 bases; junction bases outside the gene matches: 8. From germline, CDR1 is GTSNPN and CDR2 SVGIG (reference sequence). The CDR3 has 16 amino acids.

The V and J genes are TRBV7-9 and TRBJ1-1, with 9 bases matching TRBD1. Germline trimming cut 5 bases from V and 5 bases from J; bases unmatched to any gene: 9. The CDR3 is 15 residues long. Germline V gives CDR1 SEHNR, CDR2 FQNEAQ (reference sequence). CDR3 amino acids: CASSRQGQGKTEAFF. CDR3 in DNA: TGTGCCAGCAGCCGCCAGGGACAGGGAAAAACTGAAGCTTTCTTT.

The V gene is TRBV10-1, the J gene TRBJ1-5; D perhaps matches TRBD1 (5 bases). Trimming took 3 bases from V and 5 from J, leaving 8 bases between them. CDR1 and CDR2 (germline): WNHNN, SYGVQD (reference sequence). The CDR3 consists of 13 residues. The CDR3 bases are TGCGCCAGCAGTGAACAGGATGATCAGCCCCAGCATTTT. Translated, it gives CASSEQDDQPQHF.

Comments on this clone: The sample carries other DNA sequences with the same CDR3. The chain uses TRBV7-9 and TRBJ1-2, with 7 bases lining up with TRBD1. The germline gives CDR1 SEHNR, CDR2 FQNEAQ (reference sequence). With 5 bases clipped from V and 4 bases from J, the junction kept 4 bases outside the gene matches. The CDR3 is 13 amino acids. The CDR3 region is CASSLGGSYGYTF. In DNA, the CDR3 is TGTGCCAGCAGCCTAGGGGGCAGCTATGGCTACACCTTC.